The next 2 T cell receptor beta chains were all read from a single sample in a study of T cell changes during pregnancy in multiple sclerosis. Sequencing used immunoSEQ multiplex PCR; TCRdb keeps in-frame clones, though not all of them. The data hold approximately 41,000 clones, with roughly 89% observed a single time. Sequencing used CD4+ T cells from peripheral blood mononuclear cells, obtained in the first trimester of pregnancy. The origin of the receptors is a female donor with multiple sclerosis, enrolled in a pregnancy study.

As to this clone: Other DNA sequences in this specimen translate into the identical CDR3. The chain couples TRBV19 to TRBJ1-5; D perhaps matches TRBD1 (5 bases). V dropped 5 bases and J dropped 2 bases, with 10 bases sitting between them. The germline gives CDR1 LNHDA, CDR2 SQIVND (reference sequence). The length of the CDR3 is 14 residues. The CDR3 sequence is CASSPQGGNQPQHF. The CDR3 DNA follows: TGTGCCAGTAGTCCGCAGGGTGGCAATCAGCCCCAGCATTTT.

The CDR3 DNA reads as TGTGCCAGCAGCTTTAGTGGACTAGCGGGAGGGAGGGCCTACAATGAGCAGTTCTTC. It codes for CASSFSGLAGGRAYNEQFF. The rearrangement links TRBV5-6 to TRBJ2-1; 15 bases agree with TRBD2. Germline assignment: CDR1 SGHDT and CDR2 YYEEEE. The CDR3 sequence is 19 residues long. Losses at the gene ends were 2 bases for V and 2 bases for J; bases not matched to a gene: 8.